Listed here is a single T cell receptor (beta chain). Its antigen has not been determined. Within one base of it there is no much larger clone, and no base qualities were kept. Reading the label with the study, this specimen's time point is: sample taken at primary tumor resection. The donors were about 65 patients from the lung TRACERx cohort who had early-stage, untreated non-small cell lung cancer. Whole RNA extracted from tumor and nontumor lung tissue, or from cryopreserved PBMC samples, was used for TCR sequencing without cell sorting. Only patients with enough RNA available from two or more tumor regions were chosen for TCR sequencing. Compared with germline, V lacks 1 base and J lacks 2 bases; bases without a gene match: 5. The CDR3 holds 14 amino acids from the cysteine to the phenylalanine. The sequence is cut down to CDR3 DNA, 42 bases in frame from base 1. CDR1 and CDR2 were assigned from the germline V gene (reference sequence) as DFQATT and SNEGSKA.

The source of the sample is a study of spatial heterogeneity in lung cancer (dated by TCRdb to between 2019 and 2020). Notes on the research overall: Beta-chain transcripts were consistently detected in greater numbers than alpha-chain transcripts, which likely reflects a higher abundance of beta-chain transcripts. In the raw uncorrected reads, each unique combination of TCR and UMI appeared more than ten times on average. TCR repertoire features were related to nonsynonymous mutation counts determined by whole-exome sequencing of tumor tissue. In non-small cell lung cancer, the study made a quantitative comparison of TCR alpha and beta repertoires among multiple tumor regions, matched nontumor lung and blood. At surgery, both alpha and beta chains were TCR-sequenced in over 200 tumor regions, fewer than 85 matched nontumor lung samples and a few dozen PBMC samples. Overall study results and their limits: Ubiquitous expanded tumor TCRs showed up in blood more often at tumor resection than at routine follow-up. Additional single-cell paired TCR alpha and beta sequencing was considered necessary to confirm, at a functional level, the hypothesis that regional TCRs recognize regional mutations.

Libraries were made using 5' RACE. The sequencer listed for this sample is NextSeq 500. To allow correction of PCR and sequencing errors, the TCR library protocol tagged every TCR cDNA molecule with a unique molecular identifier. The published analysis was carried out like this. TCR identification, UMI-based error correction and CDR3 extraction were all carried out with Decombinator tools. TCRs above a frequency of 2 per 1,000, corresponding to the top 1% of the tumor frequency distribution, were defined as expanded. Renyi diversity was computed with the R vegan package after each repertoire had been subsampled 100 times to 5,000 TCRs. CDR3 similarity networks were built from amino acid triplet string-kernel similarity, with CDR3s being connected when pairwise similarity was above 0.82. Using fastp at Q25 and MiXCR, TCRdb reprocessed the public reads and kept productive beta chains. Identical CDR3 protein sequences are pooled into one entry, listed with their most common genes and DNA. The V and J calls here are based on TCRdb, not the publication. The sample has about 92,000 distinct CDR3 sequences on record, 12% of them singletons. The ten largest clones capture about two fifths of the sample.

Source: PBMCs, taken at surgery. The chain is made from TRBV20-1 and TRBJ2-7, with 7 middle bases fitting TRBD2. The sequence was collected from a male donor with early-stage non-small cell lung cancer. DNA sequence: TGCAGTGCTAGAGTCTGGGACTACGCCTACGAGCAGTACTTC. The encoded protein is CSARVWDYAYEQYF.